This T cell receptor beta chain was identified during a study of blood T cells in healthy people across ages. RNA extraction gave at least 5.5 micrograms of total RNA per sample. The second PCR ran roughly 7 to 12 cycles with a sample-barcoded 5' primer and J-beta primers. A tag from a template-switch adaptor with 12 random nucleotides marked each cDNA molecule. Per sample, CDR3-containing paired-end reads numbered at least 3 million. TCRdb re-called the 5' RACE reads with MiXCR, one entry per CDR3 protein. The data hold about 1.5 million distinct CDR3 sequences, with approximately 38% observed a single time. With respect to this clonotype: What it recognizes is unknown.

CDR3 length equals 15 residues. The germline V gene encodes CDR1 KGHSH and CDR2 LQKENI. Germline trimming cut 0 bases from V and 5 bases from J; bases unmatched to any gene: 4. Study-wide results and caveats: Long-lived donors had more naive CD4+ cells and higher diversity than aged donors.

The rearrangement links TRBV18 to TRBJ1-2; TRBD1 aligns across 9 bases. The receptor comes from a woman between 18 and 29 years old in good health. Sequenced sample: blood. CDR3 nucleotide sequence: TGTGCCAGCTCACCACCGAGAGGACAGGGGTATGGCTACACCTTC. It specifies CASSPPRGQGYGYTF.